This TCR beta chain emerged from a study of tumor-infiltrating lymphocytes in oesophageal squamous cell carcinoma. Germline V gene lookup returns CDR1 SGHVS and CDR2 FQNEAQ. The CDR3 covers 15 residues. Each CDR3 protein is one row after TCRdb ran MiXCR on the PCR reads. The sample consists of 9,500 to 15,000 distinct CDR3 sequences, 50% to 65% of them appearing once. The receptor's source is a female donor with esophageal squamous cell carcinoma. The sample taken for sequencing was esophageal tumor tissue. The rearrangement joins TRBV7-8 to TRBJ2-7; 11 nucleotides match TRBD2. The end of the DNA fits TRBJ2-5 better, so the J call may be wrong. The CDR3 is CASSPWTSGQETQYF. Written as DNA, the CDR3 is TGTGCCAGCAGCCCGTGGACTAGCGGGCAAGAGACCCAGTACTTC.